The sequence of this T cell receptor beta chain was determined in a study of cytotoxic CD8 clonotypes in ibrutinib-treated CLL. Study results and caveats: Clonality was elevated at ibrutinib response and had returned toward baseline at progression. Baseline values of clonality outstripped age-matched healthy donors and followed circulating CD8+ T-cell counts. Clonotypes that were public were uncommon, and they contracted or stayed stable on treatment.

The planned depth of sequencing spanned 1 in 200,000 to 1 in 1 million T cells. Method: immunoSEQ multiplex PCR; TCRdb's copy keeps in-frame clones and lacks some. The sample includes under 200,000 clones, more than 75% of them seen just once. J gave up 6 bases and V 0 bases, and 7 bases lay outside the gene matches. The CDR3 runs 16 residues. Germline V gene lookup returns CDR1 MGHRA and CDR2 YSYEKL. Comment on this clone: As yet, its antigen is unknown.

This chain uses TRBV4-1 with TRBJ1-4; 7 positions agree with TRBD1. The TCR originated in a human donor with chronic lymphocytic leukemia. The starting material was PBMCs, obtained after 12 months of ibrutinib treatment. CDR3: CASSQERGQSYEKLFF. CDR3 sequence (DNA): TGCGCCAGCAGCCAAGAGAGGGGACAGAGCTATGAAAAACTGTTTTTT.